This TCR beta chain derives from a study of T cell responses to AZD1222 COVID-19 vaccine. Findings of the study overall: Of the AZD1222 recipients, only five to seven were seropositive at baseline.

The junction had 12 bases not matched to a gene; V was cut back by 5 bases and J by 2 bases. The CDR3 runs to 17 residues. Germline CDR1 is MNHEY and CDR2 is SMNVEV (reference sequence). Comments on this clone: The antigen is undetermined.

The method was immunoSEQ multiplex PCR; TCRdb's version includes in-frame clones alone and lacks a portion of them. In the table there are about 120,000 clones, about 91% of which are singletons. This sequence joins TRBV27 and TRBJ2-3; TRBD2 matches 8 bases. The sequenced sample was peripheral blood, obtained 28 days after the second AZD1222 dose. The receptor was isolated from an adult who received the AZD1222 COVID-19 vaccine. Written as DNA, the CDR3 is TGTGCCAGCAGTAAAATAGCGGGACCACCAATCACAGATACGCAGTATTTT. It specifies CASSKIAGPPITDTQYF.